The clone carrying this T cell receptor (beta chain) was seen a handful of times. Its antigen remains unidentified. Specified treatment: 10-day PBMC culture with coronavirus spike peptide pools or control peptides (ViraFEST assay). Unexposed donor CD4+ T cells predated the COVID-19 pandemic, collected 2011-2018. CD4+ T cells were isolated by negative selection after 10 days of culture. CDR1 is LNHDA and CDR2 is SQIVND in the germline V gene (reference sequence). V was clipped by 3 bases and J by 4 bases; unmatched bases: 8. CDR3 length equals 17 residues. Cultured CD4+ T cell DNA underwent sequencing with the Oncomine TCR Beta short-read assay. The template was genomic DNA from cultured CD4+ T cells. A single record per CDR3 protein comes from TCRdb applying MiXCR to the PCR reads. The sample has some 8,500 distinct CDR3 sequences, 30% to 45% seen once. This specimen belongs to a study of vaccination and CD4 T cells after COVID-19. About the research overall: Recovered patients in the cohort numbered six men and four women, two of them Hispanic. The control cultures got either a CEFX pool, an HIV-1 Nef pool, or no peptide at all.

Notes on the study in general: For convalescent patients, 304 of the 307 vaccine-specific clones analyzed were classified as spike mono-reactive.

This TCR came from a human donor in good health. The sample consisted of CD4+ T cells from blood, cultured in vitro. The chain is built from TRBV19 and TRBJ1-5; 11 bases match TRBD1. CDR3 amino acids: CASSISGTGGWNQPQHF. The CDR3 DNA reads as TGTGCCAGTAGTATTTCCGGGACAGGGGGTTGGAATCAGCCCCAGCATTTT.